These T cell receptor beta chains were read from a single sample in a study of response to subunit inactivated influenza vaccine. TCRdb recomputed calls from the RT-PCR reads with MiXCR, one row per CDR3 protein. The repertoire includes around 200,000 distinct CDR3 sequences, 13% to 15% of them detected once, and roughly 24% sits in the top ten. Specimen: CD8+ T cells sorted from PBMCs, collected more than 4 days after vaccination. These receptor sequences come from a man between 50 and 59 years old who received an inactivated influenza vaccine. Each CDR3 is given with its conserved first and last residue.

V	J	CDR3
TRBV20-1	TRBJ2-5	CSARDRGWQETQYF
TRBV11-2	TRBJ2-1	CASSLVRTNLYNEQFF
TRBV5-5	TRBJ1-1	CASSLGDNTEAFF
TRBV12-3/TRBV12-4	TRBJ2-1	CASSLARSNNEQFF
TRBV11-1	TRBJ2-1	CATSHNGRGTWSYNEQFF
TRBV28	TRBJ2-6	CASVRTGRSGANVLTF
TRBV9	TRBJ2-3	CASSETSWGTDTQYF
TRBV6-5	TRBJ2-3	CASSLAGDLRDTQYF
TRBV7-9	TRBJ2-3	CASSPWPGGADTDTQYF
TRBV12-3/TRBV12-4	TRBJ1-5	CASSGGTGNQPQHF
TRBV4-1	TRBJ2-1	CASSQGYGGGYYNEQFF
TRBV20-1	TRBJ2-7	CSAPTSILVGYEQYF
TRBV21-1	TRBJ2-2	CASSKDGGDGDAGGELFF
TRBV7-2	TRBJ2-7	CASSYTGPQPYEQYF
TRBV12-3/TRBV12-4	TRBJ1-5	CASRKLGDSNQPQHF